This T cell receptor beta chain was recovered during a study of blood T cell repertoires in COVID-19. Measured with immunoSEQ multiplex PCR; TCRdb has only the in-frame clones, and not every one. This sample has more than 300,000 clones, with around 90% found just once. Germline V gene data show CDR1 as WNHNN and CDR2 as SYGVQD (reference sequence). The CDR3 covers 14 residues. V gave up 1 base and J gave up 0 bases, with 7 bases separating them. The clonotype comes from a man between 18 and 35 years old who had recovered from COVID-19. The chain has TRBV10-1 and TRBJ2-7, with D perhaps TRBD1 (5 bases). Sequencing was carried out using peripheral blood. The CDR3: CASSEFDSSYEQYF. The CDR3 region has the DNA TGCGCCAGCAGTGAGTTCGACAGCTCCTACGAGCAGTACTTC.